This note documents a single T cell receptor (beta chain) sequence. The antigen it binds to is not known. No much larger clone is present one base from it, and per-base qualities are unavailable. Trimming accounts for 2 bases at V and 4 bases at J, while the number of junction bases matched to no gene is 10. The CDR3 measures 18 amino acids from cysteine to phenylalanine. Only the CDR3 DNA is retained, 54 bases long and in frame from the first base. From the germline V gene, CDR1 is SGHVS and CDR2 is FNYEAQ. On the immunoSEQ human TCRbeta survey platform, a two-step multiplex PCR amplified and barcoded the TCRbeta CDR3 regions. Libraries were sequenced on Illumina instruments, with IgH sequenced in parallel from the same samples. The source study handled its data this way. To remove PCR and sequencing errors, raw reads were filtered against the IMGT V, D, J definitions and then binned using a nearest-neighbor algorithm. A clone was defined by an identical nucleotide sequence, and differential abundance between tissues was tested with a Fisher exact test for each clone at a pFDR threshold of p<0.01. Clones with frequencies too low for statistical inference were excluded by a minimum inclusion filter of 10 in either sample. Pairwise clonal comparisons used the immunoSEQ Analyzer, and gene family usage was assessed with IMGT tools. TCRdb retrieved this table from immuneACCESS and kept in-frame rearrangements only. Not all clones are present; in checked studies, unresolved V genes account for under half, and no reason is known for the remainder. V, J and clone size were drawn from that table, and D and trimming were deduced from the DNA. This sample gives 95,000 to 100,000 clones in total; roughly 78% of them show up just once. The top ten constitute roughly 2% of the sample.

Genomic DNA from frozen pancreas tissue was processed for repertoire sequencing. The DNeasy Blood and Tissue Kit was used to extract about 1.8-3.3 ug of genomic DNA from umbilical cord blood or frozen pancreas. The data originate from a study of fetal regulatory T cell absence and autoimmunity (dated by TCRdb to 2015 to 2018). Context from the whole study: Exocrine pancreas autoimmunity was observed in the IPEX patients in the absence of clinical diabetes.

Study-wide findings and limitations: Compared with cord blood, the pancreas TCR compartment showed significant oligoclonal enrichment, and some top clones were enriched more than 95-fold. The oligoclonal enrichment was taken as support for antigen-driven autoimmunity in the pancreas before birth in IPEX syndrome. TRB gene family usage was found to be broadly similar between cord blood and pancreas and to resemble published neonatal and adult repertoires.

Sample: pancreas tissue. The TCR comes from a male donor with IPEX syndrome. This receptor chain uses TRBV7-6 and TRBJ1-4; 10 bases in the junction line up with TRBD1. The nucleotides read TGTGCCAGCAGCTTAAGACAGGGGGCGAGGGACCATAATGAAAAACTGTTTTTT. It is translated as CASSLRQGARDHNEKLFF.